This section outlines one T cell receptor (beta chain) sequence together with its context. Its matching antigen is unknown. MiXCR was run by TCRdb on the 5' RACE reads, yielding one entry per CDR3 protein. The table records approximately 53,000 distinct CDR3 sequences, more than 25% of them present only once. There are 12 residues in the CDR3. Trimming removed 7 bases from V and 7 bases from J, with 13 bases in between. Germline V gives CDR1 SGHAT, CDR2 FQNNGV. Study outcomes and limitations: Tumor memory CD4+ T cell TCR gene usage was found to cluster with blood and lymph node memory CD4+ cells and with lymph node naive CD4+ cells.

The source material was tumor-infiltrating memory CD4+ T cells sorted from the breast tumor. Subset indicated: memory CD4+ T cells, CD4+CD45RO+CD25-. The chain is built from TRBV11-2 and TRBJ1-1; possibly TRBD1 for D (6 bases). This clonotype was obtained from a female donor with breast cancer. CDR3 sequence reads: CASNQQGDEAFF. CDR3 bases: TGTGCCAGCAACCAACAGGGTGATGAAGCTTTCTTT.